Listed below are T cell receptor beta chains from one sample, sequenced in a study of shared clonotypes between healthy human individuals. The method was immunoSEQ multiplex PCR; TCRdb's version includes in-frame clones alone and lacks a portion of them. The data show roughly 1,600,000 clones, around 98.5% seen once. The sequencing input was naive CD4+ T cells sorted from blood. The receptors shown here come from a man aged 25 to 45 in good health. CDR3s include the opening cysteine and the closing phenylalanine or tryptophan. D genes are given only for firm matches.

D gene | J gene | V gene | CDR3 protein | CDR3 DNA
TRBD1 | TRBJ2-5 | TRBV5-4 | CASSQGQQETQYF | TGTGCCAGCAGCCAGGGACAGCAAGAGACCCAGTACTTC
. | TRBJ2-7 | TRBV9 | CASSVGGPARSYEQYF | TGTGCCAGCAGCGTAGGTGGACCTGCAAGAAGCTACGAGCAGTACTTC
. | TRBJ2-5 | TRBV28 | CASSLFFRQREETQYF | TGTGCCAGCAGTTTATTTTTTCGGCAAAGGGAAGAGACCCAGTACTTC
TRBD2 | TRBJ2-1 | TRBV7-8 | CASSLAGTRGYNEQFF | TGTGCCAGCAGCTTAGCCGGGACGCGGGGGTACAATGAGCAGTTCTTC
TRBD2 | TRBJ2-3 | TRBV6-5 | CASSLTSGRPDTQYF | TGTGCCAGCAGCCTGACTAGCGGGAGACCAGATACGCAGTATTTT
TRBD2 | TRBJ2-3 | TRBV18 | CASSPLLAGGPTDTQYF | TGTGCCAGCTCACCATTATTAGCGGGAGGCCCCACAGATACGCAGTATTTT
TRBD2 | TRBJ2-7 | TRBV9 | CASSDSGRREQYF | TGTGCCAGCAGCGACAGCGGGAGGCGCGAGCAGTACTTC
. | TRBJ2-7 | TRBV11-2 | CASSSLLGHYEQYF | TGTGCCAGCAGCTCCCTCCTTGGGCATTACGAGCAGTACTTC
. | TRBJ2-5 | TRBV9 | CASTRSPQETQYF | TGTGCCAGCACGAGGAGTCCCCAAGAGACCCAGTACTTC
. | TRBJ2-1 | TRBV2 | CASSGVAPSYNEQFF | TGTGCCAGCAGTGGAGTAGCGCCGTCCTACAATGAGCAGTTCTTC
. | TRBJ2-5 | TRBV4-3 | CASSQRGAGETQYF | TGCGCCAGCAGCCAAAGAGGGGCTGGAGAGACCCAGTACTTC
. | TRBJ2-7 | TRBV7-8 | CASSLLGPDPYEQYF | TGTGCCAGCAGCTTACTGGGGCCGGACCCCTACGAGCAGTACTTC
. | TRBJ1-3 | TRBV11-2 | CASSSERYSGNTIYF | TGTGCCAGCAGCAGCGAGCGGTACTCTGGAAACACCATATATTTT
. | TRBJ1-1 | TRBV29-1 | CSVGGTEAFF | TGCAGCGTTGGAGGCACTGAAGCTTTCTTT
. | TRBJ1-2 | TRBV7-9 | CASSLNPEDYGYTF | TGTGCCAGCAGCCTAAACCCCGAAGACTATGGCTACACCTTC